This TCR beta chain was identified during a study of CD8+ T cells in alopecia areata. As regards this clone: The antigen remains unidentified.

Following extraction, RNA underwent reverse transcription to cDNA, which served as the sequencing template. Here immunoSEQ multiplex PCR was the method, and the copy in TCRdb shows in-frame clones only, minus some. Of about 150,000 clones in the sample, around 50% were seen once. Study outcomes and limitations: Scalp specimens additionally yield sequences from normal skin's resident alphabeta T cells. TCR sharing across patients was less clear than in mice, possibly HLA-related.

Looked up from germline, CDR1 is SGHRS and CDR2 is YFSETQ. Trimming left V 4 bases short and J 8 bases short, with 18 bases between. The CDR3 extends over 15 amino acids. V is TRBV5-1 and J is TRBJ1-4; D is perhaps TRBD1 (5 bases). This material consisted of CD8+ T cells sorted from blood, taken at week 0. The clonotype was recovered from a human donor with alopecia areata. The CDR3 is CASSPEPGRPEKLFF. The CDR3 DNA reads TGCGCCAGCAGCCCAGAACCGGGACGGCCGGAAAAACTGTTTTTT.